These 10 T cell receptor beta chains were all obtained from the same sample, sequenced in a study of T-cell reconstitution after alpha-beta-depleted transplantation in children. It was with unique molecular identifiers that the TCRbeta library was prepared. TCRdb redid the calling of the PCR reads with MiXCR, one entry per CDR3 protein. There are about 540,000 distinct CDR3 sequences in the sample; about 17% occur only once, and approximately 3% lies in the top ten. The material sequenced was PBMCs from the stem cell graft donor, taken from the stem cell graft. The receptors were sampled from a human donor who donated a stem cell graft to a child with acute lymphoblastic leukemia.

This clonotype was seen ten or more times. V is TRBV12-3 or TRBV12-4 and J is TRBJ1-5, with no clear D. CDR3 length: 12 residues. With 5 bases removed from V and 7 bases from J, the gap between germline ends came to 9 bases. The CDR3 loop is CASSPSGQPQHF. The CDR3 bases are TGTGCCAGCAGTCCATCCGGGCAGCCCCAGCATTTT.

V gene TRBV5-1 combines with J gene TRBJ1-2, with D maybe TRBD1 (5 bases). Trimming removed 4 bases at V and 7 bases at J, with 23 bases between. The CDR3 is made up of 16 amino acids. Per germline, CDR1 SGHRS and CDR2 YFSETQ. CDR3 residues: CASSPNFWQQALGYTF. The CDR3 region has the DNA TGCGCCAGCAGCCCAAATTTCTGGCAACAGGCCCTTGGCTACACCTTC.

This clonotype was seen only a few times. This chain uses TRBV9 with TRBJ2-1, with TRBD1 as a possible D gene (6 bases). The CDR3 is 12 amino acids. V was cut by 4 bases and J by 10 bases, with 12 bases left in between. Germline V CDR1 and CDR2: SGDLS, YYNGEE. The CDR3 nucleotides are TGTGCCAGCAGCCCCCTCACAGGGGAGCAGTTCTTC. It is translated as CASSPLTGEQFF.

This clonotype was counted many times. The J gene is TRBJ2-1, the V gene TRBV7-3, with D perhaps assigned TRBD1 or TRBD2 (5 bases each). The germline CDR1 and CDR2 sequences are SGHTA and FQGTGA. This CDR3 has 20 amino acids. V was clipped by 2 bases and J by 5 bases, with 28 bases between them. DNA of the CDR3: TGTGCCAGCAGCTTACAACCTATAAGGATTGGGAGACAGAAAGACAATGAGCAGTTCTTC. Amino acid sequence: CASSLQPIRIGRQKDNEQFF.

This chain uses TRBV12-3 or TRBV12-4 with TRBJ2-7, with D possibly being TRBD2 (6 bases). CDR3 length: 16 amino acids. Trimming cost V 6 bases and J 7 bases, with 25 bases left between them. CDR3 protein: CASRRTSPEVYNEQYF. The CDR3 coding sequence is TGTGCCAGCAGACGTACTAGCCCGGAGGTGTACAATGAGCAGTACTTC.

The rearrangement joins TRBV5-1 to TRBJ1-3, with D tentatively TRBD1 (5 bases). CDR3 length equals 13 residues. The V gene's germline CDR1 is SGHRS and CDR2 YFSETQ. The V end was cut by 4 bases, the J end by 3 bases, with 8 bases between. For the CDR3, the DNA is TGCGCCAGCAGCGCGGGGCTTGGAAACACCATATATTTT. Translating gives CASSAGLGNTIYF. The variable domain in full, completed from reference TRBV5-1 and TRBJ1-3, reads KAGVTQTPRYLIKTRGQQVTLSCSPISGHRSVSWYQQTPGQGLQFLFEYFSETQRNKGNFPGRFSGRQFSNSRSEMNVSTLELGDSALYLCASSAGLGNTIYFGEGSWLTVV.

This clonotype was counted many times. The rearrangement uses TRBV12-3 or TRBV12-4 and TRBJ1-1, with D unclear. Trimming took off 6 bases at V and 1 base at J, with 9 bases between the two ends. CDR3 length: 13 amino acids. The CDR3 DNA is TGTGCCAGCAGCCCCCCAGCGAACACTGAAGCTTTCTTT. Protein product: CASSPPANTEAFF.

The chain couples TRBV6-6 to TRBJ2-6; D remains ambiguous. Per germline, CDR1 MNHNY and CDR2 SVGAGI (reference sequence). V was shortened by 11 bases and J by 1 base, with 6 bases between the two germline ends. This CDR3 has 12 amino acids. The CDR3 sequence: CAHLSGANVLTF. The CDR3 DNA follows: TGTGCCCATCTTTCTGGGGCCAACGTCCTGACTTTC.

The chain has TRBV7-3 and TRBJ2-2; D gene ambiguous. Per germline, CDR1 SGHTA and CDR2 FQGTGA. The CDR3 loop spans 15 amino acids. V shed 1 base and J shed 6 bases, with 12 bases lying between them. The CDR3 nucleotides are TGTGCCAGCAGCTTAAGACAAGGCCACGCCGGGGAGCTGTTTTTT. Translating gives CASSLRQGHAGELFF.

The chain uses TRBV7-9 and TRBJ2-1; 10 nucleotides agree with TRBD2. V shed 2 bases and J 7 bases; nucleotides not matched to a gene: 11. Per germline, CDR1 SEHNR and CDR2 FQNEAQ (reference sequence). The CDR3 runs to 17 residues. The CDR3 DNA follows: TGTGCCAGCAGCTTATACACGTCCGGGACTAGCGAAAATGAGCAGTTCTTC. Translation gives CASSLYTSGTSENEQFF.